The 9 T cell receptor beta chains listed next were all sequenced from one sample in a study of T cell repertoires in cytomegalovirus infection. Their antigens are not known. TCRdb redid the calling of the reads with MiXCR, one entry per CDR3 protein. Of approximately 110,000 distinct CDR3 sequences in the sample, 30% are singletons; the top ten hold 41%. The material was CD8+ T cells from cultured PBMCs, obtained from culture after CMV antigen stimulation. The origin of the receptors is a human donor in good health (CMV status not recorded). Some clones in this sample may be carry-over from other donors' samples.

This chain connects TRBV6-6 to TRBJ1-4; 7 nucleotides align to TRBD1. Trimming removed 3 bases from V and 8 bases from J; junction bases left unmatched: 9. The CDR3 is made up of 15 amino acids. CDR1 MNHNY and CDR2 SVGAGI come from the germline V gene (reference sequence). The CDR3 region has the DNA TGTGCCAGCAGTTATGTGACAGGGAAGAACGAAAAACTGTTTTTT. The encoded protein is CASSYVTGKNEKLFF.

The chain links TRBV11-1 to TRBJ2-7; TRBD2 is a possible D gene (5 bases). Looked up from germline, CDR1 is SGHAT and CDR2 is FQDESV (reference sequence). V dropped 3 bases and J dropped 0 bases, with 9 bases sitting between them. The CDR3 has 14 amino acids. CDR3 nucleotide sequence: TGTGCCAGCAGCTTCCGAGGGCCCTCCTACGAGCAGTACTTC. It translates to CASSFRGPSYEQYF. The variable domain in full, completed from reference TRBV11-1 and TRBJ2-7, reads EAEVAQSPRYKITEKSQAVAFWCDPISGHATLYWYRQILGQGPELLVQFQDESVVDDSQLPKDRFSAERLKGVDSTLKIQPAELGDSAMYLCASSFRGPSYEQYFGPGTRLTVT.

This clonotype has more than one count but fewer than ten. V usage is TRBV6-5 and J usage is TRBJ2-7, with 7 nucleotides matching TRBD1. Germline assignment: CDR1 MNHEY and CDR2 SVGAGI. The CDR3 spans 17 residues. V lost 5 bases to trimming and J lost 3 bases; unmatched junction nucleotides: 16. CDR3 coding DNA: TGTGCCAGCAGTCCCTTTTACCGACAGGGAAGATACTACGAGCAGTACTTC. Translated, it gives CASSPFYRQGRYYEQYF.

As to this clonotype: A much larger clonotype is one base distant, so this may be a read error. The gene calls are TRBV7-9 and TRBJ1-4; D uncertain. V was clipped by 4 bases and J by 6 bases, with 3 bases between them. From germline, CDR1 is SEHNR and CDR2 FQNEAQ (reference sequence). CDR3 length: 11 residues. The CDR3 sequence is CASSSDEKLFF. The CDR3 DNA is TGTGCCAGCAGCTCGGATGAAAAACTGTTTTTT.

The chain combines TRBV11-2 with TRBJ1-1; maybe TRBD1 (5 bases). V dropped 5 bases and J dropped 1 base, with 17 bases sitting between them. The CDR3 contains 16 residues. Germline lookup yields CDR1 SGHAT and CDR2 FQNNGV. CDR3 sequence: CASSQTAGTSNTEAFF. CDR3 DNA: TGTGCCAGCAGCCAAACGGCAGGGACCTCGAACACTGAAGCTTTCTTT.

This clonotype appeared a single time. The V gene is TRBV4-1, the J gene TRBJ1-5; TRBD1 might be the D (6 bases). Germline V gives CDR1 MGHRA, CDR2 YSYEKL. There are 16 residues in the CDR3. The V and J ends lost 1 base and 5 bases respectively, with 15 bases between them. CDR3 protein: CASSQGPASGDQPQHF. CDR3 DNA sequence: TGCGCCAGCAGCCAAGGCCCCGCCTCAGGGGATCAGCCCCAGCATTTT.

This clonotype was seen more than once but under ten times. This sequence joins TRBV29-1 and TRBJ2-1; 7 nucleotides agree with TRBD1. Trimming at V came to 2 bases and at J to 0 bases, leaving 7 bases not matched to a gene. In germline, CDR1 is SQVTM, CDR2 ANQGSEA. The CDR3 runs 16 residues. The CDR3 DNA is TGCAGCGTTGAAAGCCCCGACAGGGACTCCTACAATGAGCAGTTCTTC. This encodes CSVESPDRDSYNEQFF.

The chain uses TRBV12-3 or TRBV12-4 and TRBJ2-7; 9 nucleotides agree with TRBD1. The CDR3 has 14 amino acids. The J segment lost 6 bases and the V segment lost 3 bases, leaving 6 bases of the junction unmatched. This CDR3 reads CASSFGTGSSEQYF. Written as DNA, the CDR3 is TGTGCCAGCAGTTTCGGGACAGGGTCGTCCGAGCAGTACTTC.

The table lists this clonotype with many counts. The J gene is TRBJ2-5, the V gene TRBV12-3 or TRBV12-4, with no clear D. Trimming stripped 5 bases from V and 1 base from J, with 11 bases between. The CDR3 contains 14 residues. The CDR3 loop reads CASSKRWGQETQYF. DNA for the CDR3: TGTGCCAGCAGTAAGCGATGGGGCCAAGAGACCCAGTACTTC.